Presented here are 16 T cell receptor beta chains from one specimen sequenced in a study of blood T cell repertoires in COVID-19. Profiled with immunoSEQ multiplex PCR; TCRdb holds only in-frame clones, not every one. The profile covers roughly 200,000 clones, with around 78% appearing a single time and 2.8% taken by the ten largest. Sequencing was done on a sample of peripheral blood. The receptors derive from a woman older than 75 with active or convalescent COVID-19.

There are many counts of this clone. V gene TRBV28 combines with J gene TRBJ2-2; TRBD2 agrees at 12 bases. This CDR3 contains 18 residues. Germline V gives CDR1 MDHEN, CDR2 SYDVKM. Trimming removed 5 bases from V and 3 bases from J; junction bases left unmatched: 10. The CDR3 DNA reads TGTGCCAGCAGTCCAGGACTAGCGGGGACCGTGTACACCGGGGAGCTGTTTTTT. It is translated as CASSPGLAGTVYTGELFF.

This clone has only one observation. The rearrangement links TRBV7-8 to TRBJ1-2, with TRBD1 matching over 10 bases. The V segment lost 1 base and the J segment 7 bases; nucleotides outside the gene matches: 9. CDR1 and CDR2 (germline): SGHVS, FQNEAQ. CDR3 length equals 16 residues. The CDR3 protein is CASSLGAWTGGSGYTF. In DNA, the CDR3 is TGTGCCAGCAGCTTAGGGGCCTGGACAGGGGGTTCTGGCTACACCTTC.

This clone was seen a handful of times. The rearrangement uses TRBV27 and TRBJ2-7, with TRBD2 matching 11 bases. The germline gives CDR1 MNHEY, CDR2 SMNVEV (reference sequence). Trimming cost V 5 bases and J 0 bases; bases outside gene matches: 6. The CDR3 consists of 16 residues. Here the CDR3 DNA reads TGTGCCAGCAGTACAATAACTAGCGGGGGCTCCTACGAGCAGTACTTC. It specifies CASSTITSGGSYEQYF.

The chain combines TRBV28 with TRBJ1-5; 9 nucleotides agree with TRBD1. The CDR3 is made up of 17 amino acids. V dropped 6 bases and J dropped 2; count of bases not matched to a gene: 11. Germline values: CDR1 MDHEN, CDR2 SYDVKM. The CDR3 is CASRMTGGTGGNQPQHF. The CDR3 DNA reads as TGTGCCAGCAGAATGACAGGGGGAACGGGCGGCAATCAGCCCCAGCATTTT.

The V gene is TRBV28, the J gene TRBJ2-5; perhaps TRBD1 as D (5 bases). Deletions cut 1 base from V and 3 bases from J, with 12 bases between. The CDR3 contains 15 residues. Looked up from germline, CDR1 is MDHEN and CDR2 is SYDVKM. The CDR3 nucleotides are TGTGCCAGCAGTTTATTCCAGGGTCAAGAAGAGACCCAGTACTTC. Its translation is CASSLFQGQEETQYF.

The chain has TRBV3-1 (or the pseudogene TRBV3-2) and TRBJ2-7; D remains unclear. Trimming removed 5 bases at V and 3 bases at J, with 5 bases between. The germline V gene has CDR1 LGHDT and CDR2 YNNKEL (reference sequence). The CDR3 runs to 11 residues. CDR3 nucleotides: TGTGCCAGCAGCACTATCTACGAGCAGTACTTC. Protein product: CASSTIYEQYF.

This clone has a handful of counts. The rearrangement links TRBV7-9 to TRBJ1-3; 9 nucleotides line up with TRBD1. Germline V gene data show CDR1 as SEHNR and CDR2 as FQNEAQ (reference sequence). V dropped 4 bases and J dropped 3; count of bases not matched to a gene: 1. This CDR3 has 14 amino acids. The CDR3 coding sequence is TGTGCCAGCAGCTCGACAGGGGGTGGAAACACCATATATTTT. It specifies CASSSTGGGNTIYF. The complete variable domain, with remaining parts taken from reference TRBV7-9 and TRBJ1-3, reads DTGVSQNPRHKITKRGQNVTFRCDPISEHNRLYWYRQTLGQGPEFLTYFQNEAQLEKSRLLSDRFSAERPKGSFSTLEIQRTEQGDSAMYLCASSSTGGGNTIYFGEGSWLTVV.

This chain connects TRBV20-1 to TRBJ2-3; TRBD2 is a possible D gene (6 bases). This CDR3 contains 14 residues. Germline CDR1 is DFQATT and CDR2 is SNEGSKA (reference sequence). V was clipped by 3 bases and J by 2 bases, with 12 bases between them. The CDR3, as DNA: TGCAGTGCTAGTGCCGGGGGTTACACAGATACGCAGTATTTT. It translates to CSASAGGYTDTQYF.

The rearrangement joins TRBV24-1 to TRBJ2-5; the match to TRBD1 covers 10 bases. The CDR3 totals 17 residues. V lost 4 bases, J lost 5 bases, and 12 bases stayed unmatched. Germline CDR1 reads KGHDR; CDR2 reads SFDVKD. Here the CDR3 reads CATSDPPGQGPVETQYF. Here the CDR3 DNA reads TGTGCCACCAGTGACCCACCGGGACAGGGGCCGGTGGAGACCCAGTACTTC.

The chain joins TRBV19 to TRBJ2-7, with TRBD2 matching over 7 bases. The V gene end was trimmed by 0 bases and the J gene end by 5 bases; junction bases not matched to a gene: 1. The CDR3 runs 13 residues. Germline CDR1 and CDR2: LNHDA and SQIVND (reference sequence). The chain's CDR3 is CASSIDGTNEQYF. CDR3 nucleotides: TGTGCCAGTAGTATAGATGGGACTAACGAGCAGTACTTC.

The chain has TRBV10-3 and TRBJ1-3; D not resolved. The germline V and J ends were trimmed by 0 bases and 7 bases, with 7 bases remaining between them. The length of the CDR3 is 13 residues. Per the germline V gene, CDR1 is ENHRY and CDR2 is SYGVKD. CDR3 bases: TGTGCCATCAGTGAGTCCCCCCGGAACACCATATATTTT. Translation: CAISESPRNTIYF.

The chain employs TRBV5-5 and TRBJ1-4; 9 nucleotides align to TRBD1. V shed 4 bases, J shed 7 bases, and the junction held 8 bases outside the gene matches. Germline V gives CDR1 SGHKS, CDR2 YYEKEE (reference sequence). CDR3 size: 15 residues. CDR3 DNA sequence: TGTGCCAGCAGCCCGGGACAGGGCACTCGTGAAAAACTGTTTTTT. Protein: CASSPGQGTREKLFF.

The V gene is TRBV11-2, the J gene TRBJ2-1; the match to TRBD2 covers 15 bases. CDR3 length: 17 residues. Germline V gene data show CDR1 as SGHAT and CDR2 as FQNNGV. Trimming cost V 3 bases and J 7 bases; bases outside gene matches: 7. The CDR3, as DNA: TGTGCCAGCAGCTTCTCTCGGACTAGCGGGGGGGAAAATGAGCAGTTCTTC. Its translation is CASSFSRTSGGENEQFF.

Written as DNA, the CDR3 is TGTGCCAGCAGCTTAGACGGGACAGGGACTCAGCCCCAGCATTTT. The encoded protein is CASSLDGTGTQPQHF. This sequence joins TRBV5-6 and TRBJ1-5; 9 positions agree with TRBD1. Losses at the gene ends were 2 bases for V and 6 bases for J; bases not matched to a gene: 6. Per germline, CDR1 SGHDT and CDR2 YYEEEE. There are 15 residues in the CDR3. Combining the CDR3 with reference TRBV5-6 and TRBJ1-5 gives the whole variable domain DAGVTQSPTHLIKTRGQQVTLRCSPKSGHDTVSWYQQALGQGPQFIFQYYEEEERQRGNFPDRFSGHQFPNYSSELNVNALLLGDSALYLCASSLDGTGTQPQHFGDGTRLSIL.

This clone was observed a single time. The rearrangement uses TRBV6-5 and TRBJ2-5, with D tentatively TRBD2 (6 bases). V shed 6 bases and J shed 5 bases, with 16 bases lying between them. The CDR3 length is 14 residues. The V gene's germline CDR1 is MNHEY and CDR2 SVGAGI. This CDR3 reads CASSSSAWLETQYF. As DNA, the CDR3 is TGTGCCAGCAGCTCTAGCGCCTGGCTCGAGACCCAGTACTTC.

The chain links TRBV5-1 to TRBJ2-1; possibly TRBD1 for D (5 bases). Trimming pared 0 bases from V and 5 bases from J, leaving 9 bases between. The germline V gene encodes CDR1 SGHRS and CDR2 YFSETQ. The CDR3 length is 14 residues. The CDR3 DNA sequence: TGCGCCAGCAGCTTGGGACAGACGCACAATGAGCAGTTCTTC. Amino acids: CASSLGQTHNEQFF.